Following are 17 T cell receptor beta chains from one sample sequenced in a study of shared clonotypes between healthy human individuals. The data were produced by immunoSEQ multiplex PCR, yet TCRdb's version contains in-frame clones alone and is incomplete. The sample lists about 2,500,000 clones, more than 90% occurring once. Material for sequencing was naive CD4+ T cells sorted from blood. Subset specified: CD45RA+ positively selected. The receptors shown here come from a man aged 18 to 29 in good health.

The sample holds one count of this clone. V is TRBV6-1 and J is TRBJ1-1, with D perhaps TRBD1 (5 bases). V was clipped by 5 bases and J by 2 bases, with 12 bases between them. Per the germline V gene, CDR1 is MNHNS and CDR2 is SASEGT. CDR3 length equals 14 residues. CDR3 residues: CASSRQRTNTEAFF. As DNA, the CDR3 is TGTGCCAGCAGTAGACAGAGGACTAACACTGAAGCTTTCTTT.

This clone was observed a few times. The CDR3 protein is CASSGGGGAEAFF. In DNA form, the CDR3 reads TGTGCCAGCAGTGGCGGGGGAGGCGCTGAAGCTTTCTTT. This chain links TRBV2 with TRBJ1-1; the D gene is possibly TRBD1 (5 bases). This CDR3 spans 13 amino acids. CDR1 and CDR2 from the germline V gene are SNHLY and FYNNEI. The germline V and J ends were trimmed by 4 bases and 6 bases, with 12 bases remaining between them.

The CDR3 DNA is TGTGCCAGCAGTTTACGGCCATCTCATAGCTCCTACAATGAGCAGTTCTTC. Residues: CASSLRPSHSSYNEQFF. The chain joins TRBV27 to TRBJ2-1, with unresolved D. V gave up 2 bases and J gave up 0 bases, with 14 bases separating them. The V gene's germline CDR1 is MNHEY and CDR2 SMNVEV (reference sequence). The CDR3 consists of 17 residues.

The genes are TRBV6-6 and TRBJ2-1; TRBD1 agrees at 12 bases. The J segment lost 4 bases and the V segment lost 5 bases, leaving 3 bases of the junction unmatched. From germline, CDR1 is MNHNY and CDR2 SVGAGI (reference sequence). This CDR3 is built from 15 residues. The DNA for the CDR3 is TGTGCCAGCAGTGGGACAGGGGGCTTTTACAATGAGCAGTTCTTC. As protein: CASSGTGGFYNEQFF.

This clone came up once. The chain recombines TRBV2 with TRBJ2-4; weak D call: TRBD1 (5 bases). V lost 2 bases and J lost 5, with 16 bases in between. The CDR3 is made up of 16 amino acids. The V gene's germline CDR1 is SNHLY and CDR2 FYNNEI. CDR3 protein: CASSEWPGQMQNIQYF. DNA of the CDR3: TGTGCCAGCAGTGAATGGCCAGGGCAGATGCAAAACATTCAGTACTTC.

CDR3 residues: CASSLVGTATYEQYF. The CDR3 nucleotides are TGTGCCAGCAGCTTGGTGGGGACAGCAACCTACGAGCAGTACTTC. J is TRBJ2-7 and V is TRBV5-4, with 7 bases fitting TRBD1. The junction had 5 bases not matched to a gene; V was cut back by 0 bases and J by 2 bases. From germline, CDR1 is SGHNT and CDR2 YYREEE (reference sequence). CDR3 length equals 15 residues.

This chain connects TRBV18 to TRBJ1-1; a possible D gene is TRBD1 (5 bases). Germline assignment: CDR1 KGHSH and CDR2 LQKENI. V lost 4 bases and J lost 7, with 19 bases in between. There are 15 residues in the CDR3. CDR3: CASSQNSGRVDEAFF. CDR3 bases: TGTGCCAGCTCACAAAACTCAGGGCGGGTGGATGAAGCTTTCTTT.

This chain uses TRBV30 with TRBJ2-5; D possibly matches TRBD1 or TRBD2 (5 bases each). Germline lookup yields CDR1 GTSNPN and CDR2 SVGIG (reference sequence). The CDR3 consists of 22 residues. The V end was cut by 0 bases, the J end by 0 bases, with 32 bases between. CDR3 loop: CAWSVISVGGTSRGLYQETQYF. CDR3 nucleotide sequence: TGTGCCTGGAGTGTAATTTCCGTGGGTGGGACCTCCAGAGGTCTGTACCAAGAGACCCAGTACTTC. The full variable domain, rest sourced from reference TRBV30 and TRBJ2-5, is SQTIHQWPATLVQPVGSPLSLECTVEGTSNPNLYWYRQAAGRGLQLLFYSVGIGQISSEVPQNLSASRPQDRQFILSSKKLLLSDSGFYLCAWSVISVGGTSRGLYQETQYFGPGTRLLVL.

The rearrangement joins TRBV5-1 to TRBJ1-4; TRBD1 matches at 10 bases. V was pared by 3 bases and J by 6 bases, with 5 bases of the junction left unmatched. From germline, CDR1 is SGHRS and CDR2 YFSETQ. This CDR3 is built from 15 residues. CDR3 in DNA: TGCGCCAGCAGCTCTGGGGACAGGGGTTATGAAAAACTGTTTTTT. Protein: CASSSGDRGYEKLFF.

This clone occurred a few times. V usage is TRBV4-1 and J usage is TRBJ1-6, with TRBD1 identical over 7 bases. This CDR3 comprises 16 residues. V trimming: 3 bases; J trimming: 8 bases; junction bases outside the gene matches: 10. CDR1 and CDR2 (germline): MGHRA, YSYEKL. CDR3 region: CASSQGRGAKDSPLHF. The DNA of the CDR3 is TGCGCCAGCAGCCAGGGCAGGGGGGCTAAGGATTCACCCCTCCACTTT.

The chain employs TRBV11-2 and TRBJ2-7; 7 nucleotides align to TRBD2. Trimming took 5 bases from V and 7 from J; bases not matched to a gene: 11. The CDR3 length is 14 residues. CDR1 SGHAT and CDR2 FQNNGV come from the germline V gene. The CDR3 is CASSRMDFGGEQYF. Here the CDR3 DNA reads TGTGCCAGCAGCCGCATGGACTTCGGGGGGGAGCAGTACTTC.

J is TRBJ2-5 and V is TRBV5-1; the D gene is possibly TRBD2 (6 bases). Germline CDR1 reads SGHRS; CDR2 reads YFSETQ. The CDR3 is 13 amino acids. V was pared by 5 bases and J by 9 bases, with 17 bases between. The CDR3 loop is CASRGAEERAQYF. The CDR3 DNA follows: TGCGCCAGCAGAGGGGCCGAGGAGCGGGCCCAGTACTTC.

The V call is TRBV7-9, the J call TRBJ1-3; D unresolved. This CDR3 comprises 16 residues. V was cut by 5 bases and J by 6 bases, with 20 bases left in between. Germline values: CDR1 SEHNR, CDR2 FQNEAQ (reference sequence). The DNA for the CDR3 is TGTGCCAGCAGCCGTTTTCCGGGTAACTACGTAAACACCATATATTTT. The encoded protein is CASSRFPGNYVNTIYF.

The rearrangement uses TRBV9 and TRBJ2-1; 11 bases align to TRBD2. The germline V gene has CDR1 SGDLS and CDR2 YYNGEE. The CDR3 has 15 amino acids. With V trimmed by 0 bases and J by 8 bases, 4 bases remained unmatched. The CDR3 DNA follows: TGTGCCAGCAGCGTAGGTAGCGGGGGGGCCTATGAGCAGTTCTTC. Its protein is CASSVGSGGAYEQFF.

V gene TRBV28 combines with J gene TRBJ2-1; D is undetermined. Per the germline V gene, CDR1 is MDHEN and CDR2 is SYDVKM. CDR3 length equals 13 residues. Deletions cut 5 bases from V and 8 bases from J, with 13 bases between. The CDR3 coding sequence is TGTGCCAGCAGTGAATATTTAGGCTATGAGCAGTTCTTC. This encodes CASSEYLGYEQFF.

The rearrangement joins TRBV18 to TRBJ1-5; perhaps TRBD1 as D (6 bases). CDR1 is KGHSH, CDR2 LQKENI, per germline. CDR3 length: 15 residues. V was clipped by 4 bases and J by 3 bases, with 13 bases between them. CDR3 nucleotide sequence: TGTGCCAGCTCACAAGCAGGGGTCCTCAATCAGCCCCAGCATTTT. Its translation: CASSQAGVLNQPQHF.

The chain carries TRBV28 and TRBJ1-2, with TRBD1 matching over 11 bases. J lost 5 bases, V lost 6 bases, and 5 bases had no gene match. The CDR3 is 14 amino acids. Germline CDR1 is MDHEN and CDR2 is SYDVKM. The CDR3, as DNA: TGTGCCAGCAGGAGAGGGACAGGGGGGTATGGCTACACCTTC. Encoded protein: CASRRGTGGYGYTF.